This entry lists 12 T cell receptor beta chains sequenced from one sample in a study of cytomegalovirus exposure and HLA in healthy donors. PCR was performed using 60 Vbeta and 13 Jbeta primers. Sequencing was performed with immunoSEQ multiplex PCR; in TCRdb, only in-frame clones are kept and a portion is missing. The sample table sets out about 160,000 clones. Sequenced: PBMCs. These receptors originate from a man aged 30-40 years in good health and CMV-seronegative.

The V and J genes are TRBV15 and TRBJ2-1; TRBD2 matches at 7 bases. The trim removed 3 bases at V and 4 bases at J, leaving 6 bases unmatched. The CDR3 consists of 15 residues. Germline V CDR1 and CDR2: LNHNV, YYDKDF (reference sequence). The CDR3 nucleotides read TGTGCCACCAGCAGGGGCGGACTAGGATACAATGAGCAGTTCTTC. Its protein is CATSRGGLGYNEQFF. The variable domain in full, with the rest retrieved from reference TRBV15 and TRBJ2-1, is DAMVIQNPRYQVTQFGKPVTLSCSQTLNHNVMYWYQQKSSQAPKLLFHYYDKDFNNEADTPDNFQSRRPNTSFCFLDIRSPGLGDTAMYLCATSRGGLGYNEQFFGPGTRLTVL.

The chain links TRBV5-1 to TRBJ1-2; 8 positions match TRBD1. CDR1 SGHRS and CDR2 YFSETQ come from the germline V gene. The CDR3 totals 14 residues. After removal of 0 bases from V and 2 bases from J, the junction contained 0 bases not matched to a gene. CDR3 in DNA: TGCGCCAGCAGCTTGGACAGGGGGAACTATGGCTACACCTTC. As protein: CASSLDRGNYGYTF.

The chain combines TRBV5-1 with TRBJ2-2, with TRBD2 matching over 9 bases. The CDR3 is 15 residues long. The V segment lost 8 bases and the J segment 3 bases; nucleotides outside the gene matches: 8. Germline lookup yields CDR1 SGHRS and CDR2 YFSETQ. CDR3 bases: TGCGCCAGTCAGACTAGCGGAACCTACACCGGGGAGCTGTTTTTT. Amino acid sequence: CASQTSGTYTGELFF.

As for this clone: This CDR3 is also generated by other DNA sequences in the sample. This chain joins TRBV2 and TRBJ2-1; 8 bases fit TRBD1. V was clipped by 6 bases and J by 4 bases; unmatched bases: 8. This CDR3 region has 15 residues. Germline CDR1 is SNHLY and CDR2 is FYNNEI. CDR3 in amino acids: CASSVDRGPYNEQFF. The CDR3 DNA is TGTGCCAGCAGCGTTGACAGGGGCCCTTACAATGAGCAGTTCTTC.

The chain joins TRBV9 to TRBJ2-2, with TRBD2 matching over 7 bases. Trimming took 0 bases from V and 2 from J; bases not matched to a gene: 7. The CDR3 is 17 residues long. Germline CDR1 and CDR2: SGDLS and YYNGEE. In nucleotides, the CDR3 is TGTGCCAGCAGCGTAGATTCGGGGGGACCAAACACCGGGGAGCTGTTTTTT. Translating gives CASSVDSGGPNTGELFF.

The chain employs TRBV30 and TRBJ2-2, with D tentatively TRBD1 (6 bases). V was trimmed by 0 bases and J by 4 bases, leaving 9 bases between them. CDR1 and CDR2 (germline): GTSNPN, SVGIG (reference sequence). This CDR3 has 14 amino acids. The CDR3 DNA sequence: TGTGCCTGGAGTGTACTAGGGGGCACCGGGGAGCTGTTTTTT. Its translation: CAWSVLGGTGELFF.

The V call is TRBV7-9, the J call TRBJ1-4; D is possibly TRBD1 (5 bases). The V end lost 5 bases, the J end lost 6 bases, and 13 bases lay between the germline ends. The V gene's germline CDR1 is SEHNR and CDR2 FQNEAQ (reference sequence). This CDR3 is built from 14 residues. CDR3 residues: CASSAVVQDEKLFF. The CDR3 DNA sequence: TGTGCCAGCAGCGCTGTAGTACAGGATGAAAAACTGTTTTTT.

This sequence joins TRBV5-1 and TRBJ2-1, with 10 nucleotides matching TRBD2. V trimming: 0 bases; J trimming: 4 bases; junction bases outside the gene matches: 7. Germline V gene lookup returns CDR1 SGHRS and CDR2 YFSETQ. The CDR3 totals 17 residues. The CDR3, as DNA: TGCGCCAGCAGCTTGGCGGTCGGACTAGCGGAATACAATGAGCAGTTCTTC. Amino acid sequence: CASSLAVGLAEYNEQFF.

V usage is TRBV5-4 and J usage is TRBJ2-3, with 10 bases identical to TRBD2. With 0 bases clipped from V and 4 bases from J, the junction kept 2 bases outside the gene matches. Germline CDR1 and CDR2: SGHNT and YYREEE (reference sequence). The CDR3 is 15 residues long. The CDR3 is CASSLERGGADTQYF. The CDR3 coding sequence is TGTGCCAGCAGCTTGGAGCGGGGGGGGGCAGATACGCAGTATTTT.

The V and J genes are TRBV10-1 and TRBJ2-7, with TRBD1 identical over 7 bases. The CDR3 runs 13 residues. CDR1 and CDR2 (germline): WNHNN, SYGVQD (reference sequence). The trim removed 2 bases at V and 6 bases at J, leaving 4 bases unmatched. The CDR3 loop is CASSEIGTAEQYF. CDR3 coding DNA: TGCGCCAGCAGTGAGATCGGGACAGCCGAGCAGTACTTC.

The CDR3 nucleotides read TGTGCCAGTAGTATGTCAGGGATGCCGCCCCAGCATTTT. It yields the protein CASSMSGMPPQHF. The chain employs TRBV19 and TRBJ1-5; tentatively, D is TRBD1 (5 bases). The length of the CDR3 is 13 residues. V was clipped by 3 bases and J by 9 bases, with 12 bases between them. Germline CDR1 is LNHDA and CDR2 is SQIVND (reference sequence).

About this clone itself: This sample includes further DNA sequences coding for the same CDR3. The chain employs TRBV11-2 and TRBJ2-5, with D unresolved. The CDR3 is 12 residues long. Germline CDR1 and CDR2: SGHAT and FQNNGV. The V gene lost 1 base and the J gene lost 5 bases, with 5 bases spanning the gap. The CDR3 sequence is CASSLGRETQYF. The CDR3 coding sequence is TGTGCCAGCAGCTTAGGGCGGGAGACCCAGTACTTC.